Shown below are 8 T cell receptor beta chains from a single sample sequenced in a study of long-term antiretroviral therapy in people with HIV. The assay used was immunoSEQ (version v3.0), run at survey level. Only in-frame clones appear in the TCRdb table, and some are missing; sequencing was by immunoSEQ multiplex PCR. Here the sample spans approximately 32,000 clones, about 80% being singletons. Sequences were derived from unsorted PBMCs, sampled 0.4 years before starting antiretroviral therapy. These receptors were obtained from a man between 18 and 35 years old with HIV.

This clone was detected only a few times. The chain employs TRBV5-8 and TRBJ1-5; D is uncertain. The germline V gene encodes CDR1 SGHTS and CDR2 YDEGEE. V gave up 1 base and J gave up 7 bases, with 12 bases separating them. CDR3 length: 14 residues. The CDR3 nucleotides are TGTGCCAGCAGCTTGTACCGGGAAGGGCAGCCCCAGCATTTT. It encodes CASSLYREGQPQHF. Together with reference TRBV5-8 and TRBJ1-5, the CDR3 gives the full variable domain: EAGVTQSPTHLIKTRGQQATLRCSPISGHTSVYWYQQALGLGLQFLLWYDEGEERNRGNFPPRFSGRQFPNYSSELNVNALELEDSALYLCASSLYREGQPQHFGDGTRLSIL.

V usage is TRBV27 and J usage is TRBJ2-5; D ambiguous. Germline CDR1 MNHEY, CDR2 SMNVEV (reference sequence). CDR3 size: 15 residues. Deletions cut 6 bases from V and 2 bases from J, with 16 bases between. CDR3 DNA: TGTGCCAGCAGCCTCTTTGGTTTCGCGCAAGAGACCCAGTACTTC. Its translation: CASSLFGFAQETQYF.

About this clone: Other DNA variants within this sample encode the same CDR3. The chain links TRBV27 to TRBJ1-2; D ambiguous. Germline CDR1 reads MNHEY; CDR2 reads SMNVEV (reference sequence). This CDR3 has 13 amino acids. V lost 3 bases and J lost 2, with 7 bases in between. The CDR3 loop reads CASSFRLNYGYTF. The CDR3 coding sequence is TGTGCCAGCAGTTTTAGACTAAACTATGGCTACACCTTC.

Written as DNA, the CDR3 is TGCGCCAGCAGCTTGGGTACCCGACAGGGGTCCAGGGGGGAGCTGTTTTTT. This codes for CASSLGTRQGSRGELFF. The genes are TRBV5-1 and TRBJ2-2; 8 bases agree with TRBD1. V shed 0 bases, J shed 8 bases, and the junction held 12 bases outside the gene matches. Germline CDR1 SGHRS, CDR2 YFSETQ. This CDR3 comprises 17 residues. The whole variable domain, filled in from reference TRBV5-1 and TRBJ2-2, reads KAGVTQTPRYLIKTRGQQVTLSCSPISGHRSVSWYQQTPGQGLQFLFEYFSETQRNKGNFPGRFSGRQFSNSRSEMNVSTLELGDSALYLCASSLGTRQGSRGELFFGEGSRLTVL.

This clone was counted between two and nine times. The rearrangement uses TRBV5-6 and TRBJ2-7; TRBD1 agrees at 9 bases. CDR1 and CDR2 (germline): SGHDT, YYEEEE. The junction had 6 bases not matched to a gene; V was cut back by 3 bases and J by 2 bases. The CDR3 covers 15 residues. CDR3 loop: CASSSGQGNPYEQYF. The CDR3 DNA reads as TGTGCCAGCAGCTCGGGACAGGGTAACCCCTACGAGCAGTACTTC. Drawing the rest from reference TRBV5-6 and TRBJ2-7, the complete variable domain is DAGVTQSPTHLIKTRGQQVTLRCSPKSGHDTVSWYQQALGQGPQFIFQYYEEEERQRGNFPDRFSGHQFPNYSSELNVNALLLGDSALYLCASSSGQGNPYEQYFGPGTRLTVT.

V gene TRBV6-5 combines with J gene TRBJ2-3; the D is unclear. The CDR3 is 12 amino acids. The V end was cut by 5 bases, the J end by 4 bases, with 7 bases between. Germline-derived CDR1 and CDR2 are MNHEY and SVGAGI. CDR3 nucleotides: TGTGCCAGCAGTGCCGCTTCAGATACGCAGTATTTT. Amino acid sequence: CASSAASDTQYF.

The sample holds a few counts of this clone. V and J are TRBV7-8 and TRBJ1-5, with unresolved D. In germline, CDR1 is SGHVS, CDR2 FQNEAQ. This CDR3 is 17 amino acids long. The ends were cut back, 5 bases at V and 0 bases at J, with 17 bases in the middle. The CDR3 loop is CASSVGGSLYSNQPQHF. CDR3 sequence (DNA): TGTGCCAGCAGCGTTGGAGGGTCCCTTTATAGCAATCAGCCCCAGCATTTT.

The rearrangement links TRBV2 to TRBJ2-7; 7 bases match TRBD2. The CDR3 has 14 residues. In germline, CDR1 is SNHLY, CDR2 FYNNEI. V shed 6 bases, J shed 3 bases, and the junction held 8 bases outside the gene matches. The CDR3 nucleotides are TGTGCCAGCAGCAAATGGGGGGGGAACTACGAGCAGTACTTC. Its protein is CASSKWGGNYEQYF.